This T cell receptor beta chain emerged from a study of Graves' ophthalmopathy and Graves' hyperthyroidism. Study findings and constraints: Forecasting of ophthalmopathy progression by the model achieved approximately 70% sensitivity and roughly 72% specificity. Blood also held most thyroid clonotypes expanded above 0.001 frequency.

Points on this clonotype: The target antigen is unknown.

CDR3 regions of TCR beta were amplified from RNA transcripts. Second-round multiplex PCR followed a first-round RT-PCR using HTBI primers. MiXCR, applied by TCRdb to the multiplex PCR reads, yields one record per CDR3 protein. The sample includes a few hundred thousand distinct CDR3 sequences, 35% to 45% of them seen just once. CDR1 and CDR2 (germline): DFQATT, SNEGSKA (reference sequence). The CDR3 extends over 12 amino acids. Aged 18 to 65, hyperthyroidism patients had new diagnoses of under 2 months' duration. V is TRBV20-1 and J is TRBJ1-5, with D possibly TRBD1 on 5 matching bases. Sequenced input: peripheral blood or thyroid tissue (not recorded which). The clonotype originates from an adult man with Graves' hyperthyroidism. CDR3 bases: TGCAGGGCACAGGTTAGCAATCAGCCCCAGCATTTT. Its translation: CRAQVSNQPQHF.